The clone carrying this T cell receptor beta chain was seen a handful of times. Antigen unknown. This record belongs to a study of T cells after yellow fever vaccination. Study findings and constraints: Some clonotypes were seen in both the CD4 and the CD8 compartments. These made up a small share and likely arose from convergent recombination. In FACS-sorted repertoires, abundant clonotypes from the bulk population could appear as contaminants.

MiXCR, applied by TCRdb to the 5' RACE reads, yields one record per CDR3 protein. The sample yields 300,000 to 450,000 distinct CDR3 sequences, around 6.4% seen once. Germline V gene lookup returns CDR1 SGHAT and CDR2 FQNNGV. The CDR3 is 18 residues long. V was clipped by 0 bases and J by 8 bases, with 23 bases between them. The TCR sequence derives from a man aged 25 to 40 who received the YFV17D yellow fever vaccine. This chain connects TRBV11-2 to TRBJ2-1; D call uncertain. This specimen was PBMCs, taken 5 days after the yellow fever booster vaccination. CDR3 amino acids: CASSLEPGRLFGIYEQFF. In DNA form, the CDR3 reads TGTGCCAGCAGCTTAGAACCAGGTCGGCTCTTTGGCATTTATGAGCAGTTCTTC.